Given below is one T cell receptor beta chain in context. Its antigen is not identified. Germline CDR1 reads ENHRY; CDR2 reads SYGVKD. V was shortened by 0 bases and J by 7 bases, with 1 base between the two germline ends. CDR3 size: 11 residues. The sample is drawn from a study of response to subunit inactivated influenza vaccine. Broader study findings: That few new T cells are recruited by each seasonal influenza vaccination was the authors' suggestion.

TCRdb analysed the RT-PCR reads with MiXCR anew, one entry per CDR3 protein. The sample lists 500,000 to 600,000 distinct CDR3 sequences; approximately 12% were seen once. The specimen comprised PBMCs from blood, sampled on the day of vaccination. This sequence joins TRBV10-3 and TRBJ2-4; D call uncertain. This TCR derives from a man aged 50-59 years who received an inactivated influenza vaccine. CDR3 sequence: CAISESNIQYF. The CDR3 DNA reads TGTGCCATCAGTGAGTCGAACATTCAGTACTTC.